This section outlines one T cell receptor (beta chain) sequence together with its context. Its antigen is undetermined. Time point described: week 23, last vaccination. Vaccine doses each comprised 300 ug of mutant IDH1 20-mer peptide, with topical imiquimod. Those who donated had recent WHO grade 3 or 4 IDH1-mutant, ATRX-lost astrocytomas. The table came from immunoSEQ multiplex PCR; TCRdb's copy has only in-frame clones and leaves some out. The sample includes about 82,000 clones, 65% to 90% of them seen just once. The data were taken from a study of a mutant IDH1 vaccine in newly diagnosed glioma. Overall study: Vaccination began 4-6 weeks post radiotherapy alone, or with temozolomide cycles. There were approximately 60% males and around 38% females among treated patients, whose mean age was about 40 years. Broader study findings: Vaccination induced immune responses in roughly 93% of patients.

V lost 4 bases and J lost 0, with 13 bases in between. The CDR3 spans 15 residues. CDR1 and CDR2 (germline): SGHRS, YFSETQ. The receptor's source is a man aged 30-40 years with glioma. Some clones in this sample may be carry-over from other donors' samples. Sequenced material: PBMCs, taken from a glioma patient whose treatment included an IDH1 peptide vaccine. The rearrangement links TRBV5-1 to TRBJ1-1, with D maybe TRBD1 (5 bases). CDR3 residues: CASSAQTAMNTEAFF. The CDR3 bases are TGCGCCAGCAGCGCCCAGACAGCGATGAACACTGAAGCTTTCTTT.